This entry features one T cell receptor beta chain sequence. Its antigen is as yet unknown. The data were taken from a study of graft-versus-host responses after intestinal transplantation. Overall study: Recipients obtained multivisceral, liver-intestinal, or isolated intestinal transplants. Study findings and constraints: Recipient marrow harbored GvH clones, some of which surfaced first in ileum or blood.

The method was immunoSEQ multiplex PCR; TCRdb's version includes in-frame clones alone and lacks a portion of them. The profile covers about 89,000 clones, with just over 90% appearing a single time and roughly 2% taken by the ten largest. The CDR3 contains 15 residues. Trimming took off 3 bases at V and 4 bases at J, with 15 bases between the two ends. Sequenced material: unstimulated CD8+ T cells sorted from spleen or lymph node cells, taken before intestinal transplant. The TCR was taken from a human donor who received an intestinal transplant. V and J are TRBV23-1 and TRBJ1-2, with a weak D call TRBD1 (5 bases). TRBV23-1 is assigned to the ORF class and has an uncertain function. The DNA for the CDR3 is TGCGCCAGCAGTCATCGAGACAGTATACTCTATGGCTACACCTTC. This codes for CASSHRDSILYGYTF.